This T cell receptor (beta chain) was documented in a study of CD8 T cells in ankylosing spondylitis. Findings of the study overall: Peripheral blood samples showed relatively rare disease-linked clones, and these clones were CD8+. Made up of 7 to 9 highly homologous variants, a TCR beta motif appeared characteristic of ankylosing spondylitis blood. Matched ankylosing spondylitis synovial fluid reportedly contained a significantly enriched population of disease-linked clones.

From germline, CDR1 is DFQATT and CDR2 SNEGSKA (reference sequence). V lost 3 bases, J lost 5 bases, and 19 bases lay in between. The CDR3 runs 15 residues. Many counts were recorded for this clonotype. The antigen remains undetermined. Using quantitative 5'-RACE with molecular barcodes, the authors made TCR beta libraries. MiXCR, run by TCRdb on the 5' RACE reads, gives a single entry per CDR3 protein. This table has 230,000 or so distinct CDR3 sequences, roughly a quarter appearing once. The sequencing sample was made of blood, either unsorted or a sorted T cell fraction (not recorded which). The chain is built from TRBV20-1 and TRBJ1-2; possibly TRBD1 for D (5 bases). The receptor was isolated from a male donor with ankylosing spondylitis or in good health (not recorded which). CDR3 nucleotide sequence: TGCAGTGCTAGGGGGTACGGGACCACGGGTTATGGCTACACCTTC. This translates into CSARGYGTTGYGYTF.